One and the same sample provided the 5 T cell receptor beta chains below, sequenced in a study of human T cells and chemical hapten exposure. TCRdb reanalysed the RACE reads using MiXCR and keeps one entry per CDR3 protein. Seen here are tens of thousands of distinct CDR3 sequences, over 7.5% observed once, and the top ten hold roughly 27%. Time point denoted: patch test 3, about 24 weeks after DPC sensitization. Treatment of the sample: therapeutic diphenylcyclopropenone sensitization with weekly scalp DPC. The study extracted total RNA from unfractionated whole blood. The sequenced sample was whole blood, obtained in connection with sensitization to the hapten diphenylcyclopropenone (DPC). The receptors come from a man aged 50 to 60 with alopecia areata. Some clones in this sample may be carry-over from other donors' samples.

The table lists this clonotype with many counts. The chain recombines TRBV10-3 with TRBJ2-5; 9 positions match TRBD2. Germline V gene data show CDR1 as ENHRY and CDR2 as SYGVKD. The CDR3 is made up of 19 amino acids. Unmatched junction bases numbered 25, after V lost 10 bases and J lost 4 bases. CDR3 bases: TGTGCCACGGCGACGCCACTGACTAGCGGTAGCAGGGGTCGAGAGACCCAGTACTTC. It specifies CATATPLTSGSRGRETQYF.

This sequence joins TRBV20-1 and TRBJ2-7; 8 bases are a match to TRBD1. The ends lost 7 bases at V and 3 bases at J; junction bases unmatched: 5. The length of the CDR3 is 12 residues. Per germline, CDR1 DFQATT and CDR2 SNEGSKA (reference sequence). CDR3 DNA: TGCAGTGTACAGGGGGACAGCTACGAGCAGTACTTC. Translated: CSVQGDSYEQYF.

This clonotype was detected many times. The chain has TRBV29-1 and TRBJ1-1; D may be TRBD1 (5 bases). The CDR3 is 13 residues long. The ends were cut back, 6 bases at V and 3 bases at J, with 14 bases in the middle. In germline, CDR1 is SQVTM, CDR2 ANQGSEA. The DNA of the CDR3 is TGCAGCGTAGCAGGGAGGGGAGACACTGAAGCTTTCTTT. Protein sequence: CSVAGRGDTEAFF.

This clonotype was seen repeatedly, ten times or more. V and J are TRBV6-6 and TRBJ1-1, with no clear D. In germline, CDR1 is MNHNY, CDR2 SVGAGI (reference sequence). Trimming took off 3 bases at V and 0 bases at J, with 8 bases between the two ends. This CDR3 region has 14 residues. The CDR3: CASSYENLNTEAFF. The CDR3 nucleotides are TGTGCCAGCAGTTATGAGAATTTGAACACTGAAGCTTTCTTT.

This clonotype was observed at least ten times. This chain uses TRBV19 with TRBJ2-7, with a weak D call TRBD1 (6 bases). CDR3 length: 13 amino acids. Trimming pared 1 base from V and 5 bases from J, leaving 9 bases between. In germline, CDR1 is LNHDA, CDR2 SQIVND (reference sequence). The CDR3 coding sequence is TGTGCCAGTAGTATAGCGACAGGAAACGAGCAGTACTTC. Its translation is CASSIATGNEQYF.